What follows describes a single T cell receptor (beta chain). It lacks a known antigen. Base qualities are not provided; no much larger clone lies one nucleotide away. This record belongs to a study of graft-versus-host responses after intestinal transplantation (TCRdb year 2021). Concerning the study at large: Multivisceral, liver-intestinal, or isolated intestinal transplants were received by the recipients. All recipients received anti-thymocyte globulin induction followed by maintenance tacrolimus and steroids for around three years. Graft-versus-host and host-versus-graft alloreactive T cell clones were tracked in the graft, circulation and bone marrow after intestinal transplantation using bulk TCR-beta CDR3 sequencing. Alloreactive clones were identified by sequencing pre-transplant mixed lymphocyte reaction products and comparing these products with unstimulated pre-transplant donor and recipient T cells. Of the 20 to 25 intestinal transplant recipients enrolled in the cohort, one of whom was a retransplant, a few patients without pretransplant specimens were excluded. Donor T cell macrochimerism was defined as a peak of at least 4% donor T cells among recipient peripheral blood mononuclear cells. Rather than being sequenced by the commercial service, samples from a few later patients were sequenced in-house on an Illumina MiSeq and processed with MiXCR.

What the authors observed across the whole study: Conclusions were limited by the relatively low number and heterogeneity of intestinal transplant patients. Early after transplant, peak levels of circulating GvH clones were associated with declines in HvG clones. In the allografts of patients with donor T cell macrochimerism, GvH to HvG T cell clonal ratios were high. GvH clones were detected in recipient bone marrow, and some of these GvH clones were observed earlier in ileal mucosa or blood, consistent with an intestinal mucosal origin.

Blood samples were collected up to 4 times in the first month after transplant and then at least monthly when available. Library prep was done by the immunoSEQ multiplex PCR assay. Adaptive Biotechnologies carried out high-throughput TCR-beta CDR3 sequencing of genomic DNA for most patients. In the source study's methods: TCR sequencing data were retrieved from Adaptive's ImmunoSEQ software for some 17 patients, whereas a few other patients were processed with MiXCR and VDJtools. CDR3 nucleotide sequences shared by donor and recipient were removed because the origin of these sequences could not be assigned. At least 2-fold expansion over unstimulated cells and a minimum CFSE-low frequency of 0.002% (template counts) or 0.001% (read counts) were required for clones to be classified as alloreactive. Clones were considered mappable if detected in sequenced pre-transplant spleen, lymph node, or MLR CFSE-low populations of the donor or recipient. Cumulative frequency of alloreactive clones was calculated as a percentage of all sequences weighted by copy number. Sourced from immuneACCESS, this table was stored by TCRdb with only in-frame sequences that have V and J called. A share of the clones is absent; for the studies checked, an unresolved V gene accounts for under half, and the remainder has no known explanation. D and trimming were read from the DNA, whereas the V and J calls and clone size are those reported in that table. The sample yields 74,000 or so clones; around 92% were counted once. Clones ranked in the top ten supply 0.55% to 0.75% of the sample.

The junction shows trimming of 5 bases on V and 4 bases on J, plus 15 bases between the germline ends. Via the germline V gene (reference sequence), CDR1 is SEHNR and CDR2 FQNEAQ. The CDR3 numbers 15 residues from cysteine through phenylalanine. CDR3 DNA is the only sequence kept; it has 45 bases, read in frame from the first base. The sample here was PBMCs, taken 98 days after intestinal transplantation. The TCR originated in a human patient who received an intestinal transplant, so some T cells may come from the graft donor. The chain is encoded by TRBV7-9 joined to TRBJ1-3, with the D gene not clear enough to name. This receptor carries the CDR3 CASSPIVRNGNTIYF. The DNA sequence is TGTGCCAGCAGCCCTATTGTGAGGAACGGAAACACCATATATTTT.